These 16 T cell receptor beta chains were sequenced from one sample in a study of blood T cell repertoires in COVID-19. Measured with immunoSEQ multiplex PCR; TCRdb has only the in-frame clones, and not every one. This sample has some 96,000 clones; over 65% occur once, and the top ten carry 9.5% to 15%. The sequenced sample consisted of peripheral blood. Receptors were obtained from a human donor in a cohort sampled during active COVID-19.

The V and J genes are TRBV2 and TRBJ1-2; 8 positions agree with TRBD1. Trimming took 5 bases from V and 4 from J; bases not matched to a gene: 6. Per germline, CDR1 SNHLY and CDR2 FYNNEI. The CDR3 consists of 14 residues. The CDR3 DNA follows: TGTGCCAGCAGTTTGGACAGGGCCCTCTATGGCTACACCTTC. Translating gives CASSLDRALYGYTF.

In nucleotides, the CDR3 is TGTGCCAGCTCACTACAAGAGACCCAGTACTTC. As protein: CASSLQETQYF. The J gene is TRBJ2-5, the V gene TRBV18, with D unresolved. The V end lost 4 bases, the J end lost 2 bases, and 2 bases lay between the germline ends. Germline V gene sequence: CDR1 KGHSH, CDR2 LQKENI. The CDR3 has 11 residues.

The rearrangement uses TRBV24-1 and TRBJ1-2; no clear D gene. Germline V gene sequence: CDR1 KGHDR, CDR2 SFDVKD. V lost 4 bases and J 4 bases, leaving 12 bases between the germline ends. The CDR3 covers 14 residues. CDR3 in amino acids: CATSDAGRPYGYTF. CDR3 DNA sequence: TGTGCCACCAGTGACGCGGGAAGACCCTATGGCTACACCTTC.

This chain connects TRBV7-2 to TRBJ1-1; D is undetermined. The length of the CDR3 is 15 residues. Per the germline V gene, CDR1 is SGHTA and CDR2 is FQGNSA. V gave up 3 bases and J gave up 0 bases, with 11 bases separating them. This CDR3 reads CASSFGELMNTEAFF. The CDR3 DNA reads TGTGCCAGCAGCTTTGGGGAGCTAATGAACACTGAAGCTTTCTTT.

This clone occurred a few times. The chain links TRBV10-1 to TRBJ2-7; 8 nucleotides agree with TRBD1. This CDR3 is built from 17 residues. V lost 9 bases to trimming and J lost 3 bases; unmatched junction nucleotides: 19. Germline V gene lookup returns CDR1 WNHNN and CDR2 SYGVQD (reference sequence). DNA of the CDR3: TGCGCCAGATACCCCGGGGACAGGCAGCCTGAAGACTACGAGCAGTACTTC. This translates into CARYPGDRQPEDYEQYF.

Comment on this clone: A junction end diverges from the germline sequence, so it may reflect a read error. This rearrangement joins TRBV27 to TRBJ2-7, with D possibly matching TRBD1 (6 bases). The CDR3 is made up of 16 amino acids. Germline-derived CDR1 and CDR2 are MNHEY and SMNVEV (reference sequence). As DNA, the CDR3 is TGTGCCAGCAGTTTAGAAGGGGGATCTTCCTACTACAAGCAGTACTTC. Translation: CASSLEGGSSYYKQYF.

The rearrangement links TRBV7-9 to TRBJ1-1; unclear D gene. The CDR3 is made up of 12 amino acids. Germline loops: CDR1 SEHNR, CDR2 FQNEAQ (reference sequence). Trimming removed 5 bases at V and 3 bases at J, with 7 bases between. Here the CDR3 DNA reads TGTGCCAGCAGCCCACGGGACACTGAAGCTTTCTTT. Protein: CASSPRDTEAFF.

The genes are TRBV18 and TRBJ2-1, with TRBD2 matching 10 bases. Germline V gene data show CDR1 as KGHSH and CDR2 as LQKENI. Trimming at V came to 6 bases and at J to 2 bases, leaving 4 bases not matched to a gene. The CDR3 consists of 15 residues. The CDR3 protein is CASSLSGRAYNEQFF. As DNA, the CDR3 is TGTGCCAGCTCCCTCAGCGGGAGGGCCTACAATGAGCAGTTCTTC.

The rearrangement uses TRBV5-1 and TRBJ1-2; 8 nucleotides line up with TRBD1. The CDR3 has 14 residues. J was trimmed by 6 bases and V by 0 bases; bases with no gene match: 4. Germline V gene data show CDR1 as SGHRS and CDR2 as YFSETQ. The CDR3 DNA is TGCGCCAGCAGCTTGGGACAGGGGTTCGATGGCTACACCTTC. Amino acid sequence: CASSLGQGFDGYTF.

The chain couples TRBV20-1 to TRBJ2-1; D gene uncertain. Trimming cost V 3 bases and J 4 bases, with 7 bases left between them. Germline CDR1 reads DFQATT; CDR2 reads SNEGSKA (reference sequence). The CDR3 totals 12 residues. The CDR3 region has the DNA TGCAGTGCTAGTGCTAGTTACAATGAGCAGTTCTTC. Translated, it gives CSASASYNEQFF.

In this sample, this clone turned up many times. The chain carries TRBV6-1 and TRBJ1-1; TRBD1 matches 7 bases. The CDR3 covers 15 residues. Germline CDR1 and CDR2: MNHNS and SASEGT. V dropped 1 base and J dropped 1; count of bases not matched to a gene: 3. Here the CDR3 reads CASSEVWTGNTEAFF. For the CDR3, the DNA is TGTGCCAGCAGTGAAGTATGGACAGGGAACACTGAAGCTTTCTTT.

The V gene is TRBV6-6, the J gene TRBJ1-3; no clear D. CDR3 length equals 12 residues. Per the germline V gene, CDR1 is MNHNY and CDR2 is SVGAGI (reference sequence). Trimming removed 6 bases at V and 5 bases at J, with 8 bases between. The CDR3 loop reads CASSIKRNTIYF. CDR3 coding DNA: TGTGCCAGCAGCATCAAAAGAAACACCATATATTTT.

The sample holds one count of this clone. V and J are TRBV7-2 and TRBJ2-1; no clear D. V was clipped by 3 bases and J by 9 bases, with 6 bases between them. CDR1 is SGHTA and CDR2 is FQGNSA in the germline V gene. This CDR3 contains 11 residues. CDR3 loop: CASSFLGEQFF. CDR3 bases: TGTGCCAGCAGCTTTCTCGGTGAGCAGTTCTTC.

Turning to this clone: This sample includes further DNA sequences coding for the same CDR3. The chain recombines TRBV5-6 with TRBJ1-5; 7 bases fit TRBD1. With V trimmed by 4 bases and J by 6 bases, 4 bases remained unmatched. This CDR3 has 13 amino acids. CDR1 and CDR2 from the germline V gene are SGHDT and YYEEEE. The CDR3 bases are TGTGCCAGCAGCCTAACAGGGGCTCAGCCCCAGCATTTT. Protein product: CASSLTGAQPQHF.

This clone was observed a single time. The chain couples TRBV3-1 (or the pseudogene TRBV3-2) to TRBJ1-2; 9 nucleotides align to TRBD1. Per the germline V gene, CDR1 is LGHDT and CDR2 is YNNKEL (reference sequence). J was trimmed by 6 bases and V by 5 bases; bases with no gene match: 10. The CDR3 runs 15 residues. CDR3 bases: TGTGCCAGCAGCAAGGAACAGGGGGCGCGCCATGGCTACACCTTC. Protein: CASSKEQGARHGYTF.

The rearrangement joins TRBV7-2 to TRBJ1-5; the D is unclear. Looked up from germline, CDR1 is SGHTA and CDR2 is FQGNSA. V lost 2 bases and J 1 base, leaving 6 bases between the germline ends. The CDR3 sequence is 14 residues long. The CDR3 here is CASSLPLSNQPQHF. As DNA, the CDR3 is TGTGCCAGCAGCTTACCTTTGAGCAATCAGCCCCAGCATTTT.